The T cell receptor (beta chain) under discussion was sequenced for a study of cytomegalovirus exposure and HLA in healthy donors. This clone was seen only a few times. Its antigen is undetermined. The CDR3 is 16 residues long. The V gene end was trimmed by 2 bases and the J gene end by 2 bases; junction bases not matched to a gene: 6. Germline V gene data show CDR1 as MNHEY and CDR2 as SMNVEV (reference sequence). Notes on the study in general: The Asian-associated ancestry cluster reportedly had fewer N-insertions than the approximately 650-donor mean in a later analysis. Specificity for CMV antigens was confirmed in vitro for a few of the CMV-associated chains. Donors were assumed by presence/absence analyses to have roughly uniform sequencing depth.

The donors (healthy individuals) were bone marrow donors. The PCR contained 60 Vbeta and 13 Jbeta primers. The assay was immunoSEQ multiplex PCR, and TCRdb's table has in-frame clones only and misses some. Of roughly 98,000 clones listed, more than 60% are singletons. Specimen: PBMCs. V is TRBV27 and J is TRBJ1-5; 7 bases agree with TRBD1. The source of this sequence is a middle-aged man in good health and CMV-seronegative. CDR3 loop: CASSLGGGWGNQPQHF. Written as DNA, the CDR3 is TGTGCCAGCAGTTTAGGAGGGGGCTGGGGCAATCAGCCCCAGCATTTT.